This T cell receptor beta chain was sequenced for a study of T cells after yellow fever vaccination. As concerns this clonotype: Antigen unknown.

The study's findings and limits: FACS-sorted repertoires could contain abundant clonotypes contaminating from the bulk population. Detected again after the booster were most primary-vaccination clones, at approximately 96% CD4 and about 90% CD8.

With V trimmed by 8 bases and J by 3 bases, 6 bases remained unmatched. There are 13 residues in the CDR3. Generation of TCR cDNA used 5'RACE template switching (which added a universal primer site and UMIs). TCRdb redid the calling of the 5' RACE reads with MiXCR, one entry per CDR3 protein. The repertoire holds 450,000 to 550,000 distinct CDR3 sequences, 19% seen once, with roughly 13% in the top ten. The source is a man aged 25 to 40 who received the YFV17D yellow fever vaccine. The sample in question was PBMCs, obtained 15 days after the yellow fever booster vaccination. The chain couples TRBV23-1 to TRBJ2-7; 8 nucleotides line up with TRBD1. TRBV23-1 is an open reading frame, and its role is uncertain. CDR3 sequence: CASGRGPFYEQYF. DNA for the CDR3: TGCGCCAGCGGCAGGGGGCCTTTCTACGAGCAGTACTTC.